The rows below give T cell receptor beta chains drawn from one sample of a study of T-cell reconstitution after alpha-beta-depleted transplantation in children. TCRdb called the PCR reads again in MiXCR, with one record for every CDR3 protein. This sample has a few hundred thousand distinct CDR3 sequences, with 20% to 30% found just once. This specimen was PBMCs, mostly from graft donor cells, taken 360 days after TCRalphabeta/CD19-depleted stem cell transplant. Every receptor here comes from a female patient aged 2 to 10 who had a stem cell transplant for congenital amegakaryocytic thrombocytopenia, so the T cells may come from the graft donor. CDR3s include the opening cysteine and the closing phenylalanine or tryptophan. Each record gives: V gene, J gene, clone size, D gene, CDR3 DNA, CDR3 protein. A D gene is named only where the DNA matches it firmly. Clone size appears in some rows only: once, few, many, or a class for an expanded clone.

TRBV6-2/TRBV6-3,TRBJ1-1,few,-,TGTGCCAGCAGTTACCCGATACTCGGTCCCGAACCTGAAGCTTTCTTT,CASSYPILGPEPEAFF
TRBV2,TRBJ2-1,-,TRBD2,TGTGCCAGCAAGAGCGGGGCCGGATACAATGAGCAGTTCTTC,CASKSGAGYNEQFF
TRBV12-3/TRBV12-4,TRBJ2-7,-,-,TGTGCCAGCAGCCCACAGGTCTGGAACGAGCAGTACTTC,CASSPQVWNEQYF
TRBV10-3,TRBJ2-4,-,-,TGTGCCATCAGTGAGCTCAGGGGAGCCAAAAACATTCAGTACTTC,CAISELRGAKNIQYF
TRBV20-1,TRBJ2-1,-,TRBD2,TGCAGTGCTAGAGACCCCTGGGCGGGAGTCGCCTACAATGAGCAGTTCTTC,CSARDPWAGVAYNEQFF
TRBV29-1,TRBJ2-4,many,-,TGCAGCGTTACGGAGCTCCGTTTAGCCAAAAACATTCAGTACTTC,CSVTELRLAKNIQYF
TRBV4-1,TRBJ2-5,-,TRBD2,TGCGCCAGCAGCCGAGTAGCGGGAGTGAGTGAGACCCAGTACTTC,CASSRVAGVSETQYF
TRBV3-1,TRBJ2-7,-,-,TGTGCCAGCAGCCAAGACAGCGTTTTACCGTACGAGCATTACTTC,CASSQDSVLPYEHYF
TRBV30,TRBJ1-1,-,-,TGTGCCTGGAGTGGCAGGAACACTGAAGCTTTCTTT,CAWSGRNTEAFF
TRBV5-5,TRBJ2-7,-,-,TGTGCCAGCAGCTCTTCATATGAACTTTACGAGCAGTACTTC,CASSSSYELYEQYF
TRBV7-8,TRBJ1-1,-,-,TGTGCCAGCAGCTTAGTTCGGGGGTCTGAAGCTTTCTTT,CASSLVRGSEAFF
TRBV4-2,TRBJ2-1,-,-,TGTGCCAGCAGCCAACTAGCCTATGAGCAGTTCTTC,CASSQLAYEQFF
TRBV10-2,TRBJ2-1,-,TRBD2,TGCGCCAGCAGTGAAGTTTGGCTAGCGGGGACCAAGGTCTCGCAGTTCTTC,CASSEVWLAGTKVSQFF
TRBV12-3/TRBV12-4,TRBJ2-1,-,-,TGTGCCAGCAGTTCCCACCACGGACCGGGATGGGATAGCTCCTACAATGAGCAGTTCTTC,CASSSHHGPGWDSSYNEQFF
TRBV2,TRBJ1-2,once,-,TGTGCCAGCAGGTCGGGACACTTCTATGGCTACACCTTC,CASRSGHFYGYTF
TRBV4-2,TRBJ1-1,many,-,TGTGCCAGCAGCCAAGGGACTGGAAAGAACACTGAAGCTTTCTTT,CASSQGTGKNTEAFF
TRBV5-4,TRBJ2-4,few,TRBD1,TGTGCCAGCAGCTTGGGAGGGACAGCCACCAAAAACATTCAGTACTTC,CASSLGGTATKNIQYF
TRBV4-1,TRBJ2-2,-,TRBD1,TGCGCCAGCAGCCACCCTTTCAGGGGGAAGAACACCGGGGAGCTGTTTTTT,CASSHPFRGKNTGELFF
TRBV24-1,TRBJ1-4,-,TRBD1,TGTGCCACCAGCGAGACAGGGGCTGGAGAAAAACTGTTTTTT,CATSETGAGEKLFF
TRBV5-1,TRBJ1-2,-,-,TGCGCCAGCAGTTTTCAGGACACCTATGGCTACACCTTC,CASSFQDTYGYTF
TRBV18,TRBJ2-5,few,TRBD1,TGTGCCAGCTCACCGGGACAGCGCTATTGGGCCCAAGAGACCCAGTACTTC,CASSPGQRYWAQETQYF
TRBV7-2,TRBJ2-1,-,-,TGTGCCAGCAGCTTAATGTTTGAGCAGTTCTTC,CASSLMFEQFF
TRBV27,TRBJ2-1,-,-,TGTGCCAGCAGTTCTCGGAGCTCCTACAATGAGCAGTTCTTC,CASSSRSSYNEQFF
TRBV7-6,TRBJ2-3,few,TRBD1,TGTGCCAGCAGCCCCCTTACAGGGGGGACAGATACGCAGTATTTT,CASSPLTGGTDTQYF
TRBV9,TRBJ1-3,-,-,TGTGCCAGCGGCCGGGACATTGGAAACACCATATATTTT,CASGRDIGNTIYF
TRBV3-1,TRBJ2-7,-,TRBD1,TGTGCCAGCAGCCAAGTGGGGACAGAAAGGCAGTACTTC,CASSQVGTERQYF
TRBV12-3/TRBV12-4,TRBJ2-5,-,-,TGTGCCAGCAGTTTAGAGTGGGAGACCCAGTACTTC,CASSLEWETQYF
TRBV7-8,TRBJ2-3,once,TRBD2,TGTGCCAGCAGCTTAGGAGCGGGGCTTAGCACAGATACGCAGTATTTT,CASSLGAGLSTDTQYF
TRBV3-1,TRBJ2-4,-,TRBD2,TGTGCCAGCAGCCAAGATAGGTGGGGACTAGCGGGAGGGGAAGCCAAAAACATTCAGTACTTC,CASSQDRWGLAGGEAKNIQYF
TRBV29-1,TRBJ2-1,many,-,TGCAGCGTTGAGATCCTAGACTACAATGAGCAGTTCTTC,CSVEILDYNEQFF
TRBV29-1,TRBJ2-7,many,-,TGCAGCGTTGTCTCTGACAGTGCCTACGAGCAGTACTTC,CSVVSDSAYEQYF
TRBV3-1,TRBJ2-7,-,-,TGTGCCAGCAGCCAAGGTCAGGGTAATCACCACGAGCAGTACTTC,CASSQGQGNHHEQYF
TRBV30,TRBJ1-4,few,TRBD1,TGTGCCTGGAGTCGAGGGGGCCGGGCGGGTGAAAAACTGTTTTTT,CAWSRGGRAGEKLFF
TRBV4-1,TRBJ2-3,many,TRBD1,TGCGCCAGCAGAGGACAGGGAAGCACAGATACGCAGTATTTT,CASRGQGSTDTQYF
TRBV12-3/TRBV12-4,TRBJ2-2,many,-,TGTGCCAGCAGTTCCTTCCTTGTTGGGTGGCCCGGGGAGCTGTTTTTT,CASSSFLVGWPGELFF
TRBV5-1,TRBJ2-7,-,TRBD1,TGCGCCAGCAGCAAGGGACAGGAATACGAGCAGTACTTC,CASSKGQEYEQYF
TRBV10-2,TRBJ2-7,few,TRBD1,TGCGCCAGCAAAGGACAGGGGGCACGTTACGAGCAGTACTTC,CASKGQGARYEQYF
TRBV10-3,TRBJ1-6,few,-,TGTGCCATCAGTGAATTTAAGGGGCACACCTATAATTCACCCCTCCACTTT,CAISEFKGHTYNSPLHF
TRBV28,TRBJ2-5,-,-,TGTGCCAGCAAAGGGTGGGGCCCAGAGACCCAGTACTTC,CASKGWGPETQYF
TRBV25-1,TRBJ2-7,few,TRBD2,TGTGCCATCAGGACTAGCGGGAAGACCTACGAGCAGTACTTC,CAIRTSGKTYEQYF
TRBV28,TRBJ1-5,many,TRBD1,TGTGCCAGCAGGACAGGGATAAATCAGCCCCAGCATTTT,CASRTGINQPQHF
TRBV5-1,TRBJ1-5,-,-,TGCGCCAGCAAAGCCGGGTACAATCAGCCCCAGCATTTT,CASKAGYNQPQHF
TRBV12-3/TRBV12-4,TRBJ1-3,-,-,TGTGCCAGCAGCGGGACGGCCTCTGGAAACACCATATATTTT,CASSGTASGNTIYF
TRBV20-1,TRBJ2-5,-,-,TGCAGTCGAAAGTTCTCTGACAGGCAAGAGACCCAGTACTTC,CSRKFSDRQETQYF
TRBV5-1,TRBJ1-3,-,-,TGCGCCAGCAGCATCGGACAGAGCTCTGGAAACACCATATATTTT,CASSIGQSSGNTIYF
TRBV2,TRBJ2-2,few,TRBD1,TGTGCCAGCACTCCCCCGGGACAGGGCAAGAATCCCGGGGAGCTGTTTTTT,CASTPPGQGKNPGELFF
TRBV30,TRBJ2-1,-,-,TGTGCCTGGAGTGGAGGCGGGGCCTACAATGAGCAGTTCTTC,CAWSGGGAYNEQFF
TRBV5-1,TRBJ1-2,few,TRBD1,TGCGCCAGCAGCGGACCGGGACAGGGGGCTGCTGGTGGCTACACCTTC,CASSGPGQGAAGGYTF
TRBV5-1,TRBJ2-3,-,-,TGCGCCAGCAGCTTGACCAGGATGTCCACAGATACGCAGTATTTT,CASSLTRMSTDTQYF
TRBV27,TRBJ2-3,-,-,TGTGCCAGCAGTTTTATAGCGGTTAGCACAGATACGCAGTATTTT,CASSFIAVSTDTQYF
TRBV20-1,TRBJ1-1,-,-,TGCAGTGCGGGTTCGGGGGGCGGTTCCACTGAAGCTTTCTTT,CSAGSGGGSTEAFF
TRBV4-3,TRBJ2-7,few,-,TGCGCCAGCAGCCATCGTGCCGAGTCGACCTACGAGCAGTACTTC,CASSHRAESTYEQYF
TRBV6-2/TRBV6-3,TRBJ2-1,few,-,TGTGCCAGCATGCGGTTGTGGGACAATGAGCAGTTCTTC,CASMRLWDNEQFF
TRBV6-1,TRBJ2-2,-,TRBD1,TGTGCCAGCAGCAGCAGGGGGCGGGCCGGGGAGCTGTTTTTT,CASSSRGRAGELFF